This record looks at one TCR beta chain sequence and its context. Antigen: not known. The data originate from a study of PD-L1 blockade in urothelial cancer. For the study at large: Researchers found blood samples held a median of approximately 150,000 T cells. Study-wide findings and caveats: Tumor-associated clones in the blood of durable-benefit patients grew more at 3 weeks.

The CDR3 covers 16 residues. The trim removed 7 bases at V and 0 bases at J, leaving 10 bases unmatched. Germline lookup yields CDR1 SGHTS and CDR2 YDEGEE. Here immunoSEQ multiplex PCR was the method, and the copy in TCRdb shows in-frame clones only, minus some. The sample records more than 90,000 clones, around four fifths being singletons. As to time point: peripheral blood 6 weeks after treatment start. The sequence was collected from a man aged 65-85 years with urothelial cancer. The gene calls are TRBV5-8 and TRBJ1-5; 7 bases match TRBD1. The sample here was PBMCs, taken around atezolizumab (anti-PD-L1) treatment. DNA for the CDR3: TGTGCCAGCCGCACAGGGGCTTCCTATAGCAATCAGCCCCAGCATTTT. This codes for CASRTGASYSNQPQHF.